These 15 T cell receptor beta chains share one sample of origin, sequenced in a study of T cells after posttransplantation cyclophosphamide. Busulfan-fludarabine conditioning, marrow transplant, and cyclophosphamide on days +3 and +4 were administered. Profiling relied on immunoSEQ multiplex PCR, and the TCRdb table lists in-frame clones only, not all of them. Altogether fewer than 20,000 clones are present, around 91% being singletons, with the ten largest covering more than 0.45%. The starting material was CD4+ T cells sorted from blood, obtained after allogeneic stem cell transplant with posttransplant cyclophosphamide. All receptors derive from a male patient aged 60 to 75 who received an allogeneic stem cell transplant from a related donor and was CMV-positive. A share of the T cells may be of graft donor origin.

The chain couples TRBV6-1 to TRBJ2-3; possible D gene TRBD2, 6 bases. This CDR3 spans 17 amino acids. Germline V lookup: CDR1 MNHNS, CDR2 SASEGT. The ends were cut back, 3 bases at V and 4 bases at J, with 20 bases in the middle. CDR3 coding DNA: TGTGCCAGCAGTGACTTACTAGCTTTGGGCCGGGCAGATACGCAGTATTTT. It is translated as CASSDLLALGRADTQYF.

The gene calls are TRBV6-1 and TRBJ2-3; 8 bases match TRBD2. V lost 8 bases, J lost 4 bases, and 8 bases stayed unmatched. Germline V gene sequence: CDR1 MNHNS, CDR2 SASEGT. The CDR3 is 14 amino acids. CDR3 region: CASASGTSADTQYF. In DNA, the CDR3 is TGTGCCAGCGCCTCCGGGACTAGTGCAGATACGCAGTATTTT.

The chain employs TRBV5-5 and TRBJ2-3; 7 bases are shared with TRBD1. CDR1 and CDR2 from the germline V gene are SGHKS and YYEKEE (reference sequence). Trimming removed 0 bases from V and 4 bases from J; junction bases left unmatched: 2. The CDR3 totals 14 residues. CDR3 amino acids: CASSLGQGADTQYF. The CDR3 DNA reads TGTGCCAGCAGCTTGGGTCAGGGGGCAGATACGCAGTATTTT.

About this clone itself: One end of the junction does not line up with germline, which may come from a read error. Other DNA sequences from this sample encode an identical CDR3 as well. The V and J genes are TRBV28 and TRBJ1-6, with D possibly TRBD1 on 5 matching bases. The CDR3 runs 14 residues. The germline V gene has CDR1 MDHEN and CDR2 SYDVKM. CDR3 nucleotides: TGTGCCAGCAGTGAAGACAGTTATAATTCCCCCCTCCACTTT. Residues: CASSEDSYNSPLHF. Based on the CDR3 plus reference TRBV28 and TRBJ1-6, the full variable domain is DVKVTQSSRYLVKRTGEKVFLECVQDMDHENMFWYRQDPGLGLRLIYFSYDVKMKEKGDIPEGYSVSREKKERFSLILESASTNQTSMYLCASSEDSYNSPLHFGNGTRLTVT.

The chain joins TRBV19 to TRBJ1-5, with unresolved D. The length of the CDR3 is 13 residues. Trimming took 5 bases from V and 3 from J, leaving 8 bases between them. CDR1 LNHDA and CDR2 SQIVND come from the germline V gene (reference sequence). The CDR3 DNA follows: TGTGCCAGTAGTGTAGCCATCAATCAGCCCCAGCATTTT. The encoded protein is CASSVAINQPQHF.

This clone was counted once. The chain couples TRBV29-1 to TRBJ2-7; 7 positions agree with TRBD1. The germline V gene has CDR1 SQVTM and CDR2 ANQGSEA. CDR3 length: 13 residues. This chain's CDR3 is CSSRDSQTYEQYF. The CDR3 DNA reads as TGCAGTAGCCGGGACAGTCAAACCTACGAGCAGTACTTC.

The chain combines TRBV21-1 with TRBJ2-7; the table calls TRBD1, which could not be checked here. TRBV21-1 is given as a pseudogene. The CDR3 loop spans 14 amino acids. The CDR3 loop reads CASTTGQGHYEQYF. CDR3 nucleotide sequence: TGTGCCAGCACTACCGGACAGGGTCACTACGAGCAGTACTTC.

J is TRBJ2-3 and V is TRBV29-1; D perhaps matches TRBD2 (6 bases). Germline V lookup: CDR1 SQVTM, CDR2 ANQGSEA. With 4 bases removed from V and 3 bases from J, the gap between germline ends came to 8 bases. There are 12 residues in the CDR3. Here the CDR3 reads CSVGLATDTQYF. In nucleotides, the CDR3 is TGCAGCGTTGGGCTAGCGACAGATACGCAGTATTTT.

The V call is TRBV15, the J call TRBJ1-6; a weak D match, TRBD1 (5 bases). Germline CDR1 is LNHNV and CDR2 is YYDKDF (reference sequence). The CDR3 runs to 13 residues. V lost 0 bases and J lost 9, with 6 bases in between. CDR3 nucleotide sequence: TGTGCCACCAGCAGAGATAGGGGTTCACCCCTCCACTTT. Translating gives CATSRDRGSPLHF.

This chain links TRBV4-2 with TRBJ2-1; D perhaps matches TRBD2 (5 bases). V was shortened by 3 bases and J by 7 bases, with 22 bases between the two germline ends. Germline CDR1 reads LGHNA; CDR2 reads YNFKEQ. The CDR3 extends over 17 amino acids. CDR3: CASSQKSSGDVMNEQFF. The CDR3, as DNA: TGTGCCAGCAGCCAGAAATCCTCCGGGGATGTAATGAATGAGCAGTTCTTC.

This clone was detected only a few times. The chain combines TRBV28 with TRBJ2-7; 7 bases agree with TRBD1. V gave up 6 bases and J gave up 2 bases; unmatched junction bases: 7. Germline CDR1 is MDHEN and CDR2 is SYDVKM. CDR3 length equals 14 residues. This chain's CDR3 is CASSPRDSPYEQYF. CDR3 DNA sequence: TGTGCCAGCAGCCCCCGGGACAGTCCCTACGAGCAGTACTTC. The full variable domain, rest sourced from reference TRBV28 and TRBJ2-7, is DVKVTQSSRYLVKRTGEKVFLECVQDMDHENMFWYRQDPGLGLRLIYFSYDVKMKEKGDIPEGYSVSREKKERFSLILESASTNQTSMYLCASSPRDSPYEQYFGPGTRLTVT.

The V and J genes are TRBV27 and TRBJ2-5, with 8 bases lining up with TRBD2. Per germline, CDR1 MNHEY and CDR2 SMNVEV (reference sequence). The junction had 4 bases not matched to a gene; V was cut back by 7 bases and J by 3 bases. The CDR3 extends over 13 amino acids. CDR3 DNA: TGTGCCAGCACCCGTAGCGGGGAAGAGACCCAGTACTTC. Encoded protein: CASTRSGEETQYF.

V and J are TRBV30 and TRBJ2-5; 7 bases match TRBD1. The CDR3 spans 13 residues. Looked up from germline, CDR1 is GTSNPN and CDR2 is SVGIG (reference sequence). V shed 3 bases, J shed 5 bases, and the junction held 6 bases outside the gene matches. The CDR3 DNA is TGTGCCTGGAGCGGGACAGCTTACGAGACCCAGTACTTC. As protein: CAWSGTAYETQYF.

The V call is TRBV2, the J call TRBJ2-7; TRBD2 might be the D (5 bases). Germline V gives CDR1 SNHLY, CDR2 FYNNEI. The CDR3 contains 13 residues. The germline V and J ends were trimmed by 0 bases and 6 bases, with 9 bases remaining between them. The CDR3 loop reads CASSEALRAEQYF. In nucleotides, the CDR3 is TGTGCCAGCAGTGAAGCGCTGAGGGCCGAGCAGTACTTC.

The V and J genes are TRBV28 and TRBJ1-4; TRBD1 aligns across 9 bases. Germline V gene sequence: CDR1 MDHEN, CDR2 SYDVKM. CDR3 length: 16 residues. The trim removed 1 base at V and 4 bases at J, leaving 4 bases unmatched. CDR3 residues: CASSLSGTGLNEKLFF. As DNA, the CDR3 is TGTGCCAGCAGTTTATCGGGGACAGGGCTTAATGAAAAACTGTTTTTT. Filled out from reference TRBV28 and TRBJ1-4, the complete variable domain reads DVKVTQSSRYLVKRTGEKVFLECVQDMDHENMFWYRQDPGLGLRLIYFSYDVKMKEKGDIPEGYSVSREKKERFSLILESASTNQTSMYLCASSLSGTGLNEKLFFGSGTQLSVL.